The entry below describes one T cell receptor (beta chain). The sample originates from a study of Ad26.COV2.S vaccination and SARS-CoV-2 variants. V shed 4 bases and J 4 bases; nucleotides not matched to a gene: 7. CDR1 is KGHDR and CDR2 is SFDVKD in the germline V gene. The CDR3 is made up of 16 amino acids. Documented treatment: 19 received Ad26.COV2.S at low or high dose, single or two shots; several received placebo; per-sample allocation not given. The samples were gathered on day 63 after the first injection of vaccine or placebo. Libraries were prepared by immunoSEQ multiplex PCR; TCRdb keeps only in-frame clonotypes and omits some of them. The sample contains around 300,000 clones, about 89% of which appear only once.

The source was peripheral blood, collected in a trial of Ad26.COV2.S vaccine versus placebo. The TCR sequence derives from a person aged 18-65 years who received the Ad26.COV2.S COVID-19 vaccine or a placebo. The chain employs TRBV24-1 and TRBJ2-5; 11 bases fit TRBD2. The CDR3 DNA follows: TGTGCCACCAGTGACGGTAGCGGGGGGGCCGGAGAGACCCAGTACTTC. This sequence encodes CATSDGSGGAGETQYF.